One sample yielded the 4 T cell receptor beta chains listed below, sequenced in a study of CD8+CD57+ T cells in acquired aplastic anemia. For CDR3 and TCR beta VDJ profiling, genomic DNA was the template used. TCRdb called the reads again in MiXCR, with one record for every CDR3 protein. This table has roughly 200,000 distinct CDR3 sequences, roughly 55% appearing once. Sequencing was done on a sample of sorted CD4+, CD8+, or CD8+CD57+ T cells (not recorded which) from PBMCs. The receptors originated from a human donor in good health.

The V and J genes are TRBV10-3 and TRBJ1-2, with TRBD1 as a possible D gene (5 bases). V was shortened by 2 bases and J by 5 bases, with 12 bases between the two germline ends. Germline V gene data show CDR1 as ENHRY and CDR2 as SYGVKD. The length of the CDR3 is 14 residues. CDR3 amino acids: CAISEEQVQYGYTF. CDR3 sequence (DNA): TGTGCCATCAGTGAGGAACAGGTCCAGTATGGCTACACCTTC.

This clonotype appeared many times. The CDR3 sequence: CASSGGREGYTF. The CDR3 DNA sequence: TGTGCCAGCAGCGGGGGCAGGGAAGGCTACACCTTC. The chain employs TRBV9 and TRBJ1-2, with a possible D match to TRBD1 (5 bases). The CDR3 consists of 12 residues. From germline, CDR1 is SGDLS and CDR2 YYNGEE. Trimming shortened V by 3 bases and J by 8 bases, and 11 bases separated the two germline ends.

CDR3 nucleotides: TGTGCCAGCAGCGCACCCGGGACAGGGGGCGAAGAGCAGTACTTC. It is translated as CASSAPGTGGEEQYF. The V call is TRBV7-3, the J call TRBJ2-7, with 12 positions matching TRBD1. The CDR3 length is 15 residues. V shed 5 bases, J shed 7 bases, and the junction held 9 bases outside the gene matches. Germline CDR1 reads SGHTA; CDR2 reads FQGTGA.

This clonotype was observed once. The chain joins TRBV19 to TRBJ1-4; D uncertain. The CDR3 contains 15 residues. Germline lookup yields CDR1 LNHDA and CDR2 SQIVND (reference sequence). V shed 3 bases and J shed 4 bases, with 12 bases lying between them. The DNA for the CDR3 is TGTGCCAGTAGTATCACCGGGGAGATTAATGAAAAACTGTTTTTT. It codes for CASSITGEINEKLFF.